This T cell receptor (beta chain) came from a study of cytomegalovirus exposure and HLA in healthy donors. V trimming: 5 bases; J trimming: 6 bases; junction bases outside the gene matches: 7. The CDR3 extends over 16 amino acids. In germline, CDR1 is SGHTS, CDR2 YDEGEE. Both 60 Vbeta primers and 13 Jbeta primers went into the PCR. Profiling relied on immunoSEQ multiplex PCR, and the TCRdb table lists in-frame clones only, not all of them. The profile shows about 140,000 clones, 73% of them singletons. The chain employs TRBV5-8 and TRBJ2-2; 13 positions match TRBD2. The TCR comes from a human donor in good health. Sequenced sample: PBMCs. In nucleotides, the CDR3 is TGTGCCAGCAGACTGGGACTAGCGGGACAGGCCGGGGAGCTGTTTTTT. Amino acids: CASRLGLAGQAGELFF. The variable domain in full, with the rest retrieved from reference TRBV5-8 and TRBJ2-2, is EAGVTQSPTHLIKTRGQQATLRCSPISGHTSVYWYQQALGLGLQFLLWYDEGEERNRGNFPPRFSGRQFPNYSSELNVNALELEDSALYLCASRLGLAGQAGELFFGEGSRLTVL.